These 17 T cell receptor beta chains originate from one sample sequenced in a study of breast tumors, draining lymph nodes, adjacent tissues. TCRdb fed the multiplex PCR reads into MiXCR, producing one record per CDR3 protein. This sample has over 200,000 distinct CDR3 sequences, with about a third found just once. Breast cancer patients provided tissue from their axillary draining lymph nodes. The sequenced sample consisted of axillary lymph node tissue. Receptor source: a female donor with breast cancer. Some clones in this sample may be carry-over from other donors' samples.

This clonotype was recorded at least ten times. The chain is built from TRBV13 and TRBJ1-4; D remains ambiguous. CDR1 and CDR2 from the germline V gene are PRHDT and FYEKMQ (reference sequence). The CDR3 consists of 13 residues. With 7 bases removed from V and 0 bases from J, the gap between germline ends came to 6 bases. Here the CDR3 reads CASKVATNEKLFF. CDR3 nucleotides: TGTGCCAGCAAGGTTGCAACTAATGAAAAACTGTTTTTT.

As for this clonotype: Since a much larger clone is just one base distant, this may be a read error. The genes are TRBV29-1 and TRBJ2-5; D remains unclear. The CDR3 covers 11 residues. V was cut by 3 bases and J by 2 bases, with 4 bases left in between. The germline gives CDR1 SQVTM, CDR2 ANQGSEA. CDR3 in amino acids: CSVDLQETQYF. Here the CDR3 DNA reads TGCAGCGTTGACCTGCAAGAGACCCAGTACTTC.

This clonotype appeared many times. CDR3 residues: CSASTRGRGTGELFF. Written as DNA, the CDR3 is TGCAGTGCTTCCACCCGCGGGAGAGGAACCGGGGAGCTGTTTTTT. The J gene is TRBJ2-2, the V gene TRBV20-1; 7 nucleotides agree with TRBD2. J lost 5 bases, V lost 5 bases, and 11 bases had no gene match. Per germline, CDR1 DFQATT and CDR2 SNEGSKA (reference sequence). This CDR3 comprises 15 residues.

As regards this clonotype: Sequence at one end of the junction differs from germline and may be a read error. The CDR3 sequence is CASEGEAPYGQYF. The DNA for the CDR3 is TGCGCCAGCGAGGGGGAGGCACCCTACGGGCAGTACTTC. The V gene is TRBV3-1, the J gene TRBJ2-7; D may match TRBD1 or TRBD2 (6 bases each). Germline CDR1 is LGHDT and CDR2 is YNNKEL (reference sequence). The CDR3 covers 13 residues.

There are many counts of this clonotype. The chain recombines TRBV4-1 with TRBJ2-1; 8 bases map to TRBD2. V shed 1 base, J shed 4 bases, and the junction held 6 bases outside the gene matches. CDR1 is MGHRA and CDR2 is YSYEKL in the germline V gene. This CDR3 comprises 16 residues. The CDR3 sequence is CASSQGSGRGYNEQFF. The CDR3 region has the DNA TGCGCCAGCAGCCAAGGGTCCGGGAGGGGGTACAATGAGCAGTTCTTC.

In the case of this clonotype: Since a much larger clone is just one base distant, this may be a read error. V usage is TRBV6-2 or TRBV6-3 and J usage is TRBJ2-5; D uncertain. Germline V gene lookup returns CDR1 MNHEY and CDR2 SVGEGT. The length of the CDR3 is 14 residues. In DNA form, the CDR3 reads TGTGTCAGCACGTCAACAGCATCCCAAGAGACCCAGTACTTC. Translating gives CVSTSTASQETQYF.

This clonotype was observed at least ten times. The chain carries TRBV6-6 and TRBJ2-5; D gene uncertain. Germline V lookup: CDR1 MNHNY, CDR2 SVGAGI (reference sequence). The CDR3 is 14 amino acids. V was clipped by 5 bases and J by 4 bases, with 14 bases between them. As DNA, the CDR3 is TGTGCCAGCAGTCTACCGAGGATGGTAGAGACCCAGTACTTC. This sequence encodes CASSLPRMVETQYF.

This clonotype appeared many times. CDR3 nucleotide sequence: TGCGCCAGCAGCCAAGTCCGGAGCCGGGACAGGACAGCTTTCTCTGGGGCCAACGTCCTGACTTTC. Encoded protein: CASSQVRSRDRTAFSGANVLTF. J is TRBJ2-6 and V is TRBV4-3, with 8 bases fitting TRBD1. The CDR3 spans 22 residues. Germline V gives CDR1 LGHNA, CDR2 YSLEER. V was pared by 1 base and J by 0 bases, with 17 bases of the junction left unmatched.

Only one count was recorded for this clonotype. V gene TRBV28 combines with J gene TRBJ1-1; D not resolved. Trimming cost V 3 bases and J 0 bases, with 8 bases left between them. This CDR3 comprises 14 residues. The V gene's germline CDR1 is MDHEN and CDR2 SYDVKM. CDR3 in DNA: TGTGCCAGCAGTTTGGCTAGGTTGAACACTGAAGCTTTCTTT. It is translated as CASSLARLNTEAFF. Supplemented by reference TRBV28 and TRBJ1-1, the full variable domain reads DVKVTQSSRYLVKRTGEKVFLECVQDMDHENMFWYRQDPGLGLRLIYFSYDVKMKEKGDIPEGYSVSREKKERFSLILESASTNQTSMYLCASSLARLNTEAFFGQGTRLTVV.

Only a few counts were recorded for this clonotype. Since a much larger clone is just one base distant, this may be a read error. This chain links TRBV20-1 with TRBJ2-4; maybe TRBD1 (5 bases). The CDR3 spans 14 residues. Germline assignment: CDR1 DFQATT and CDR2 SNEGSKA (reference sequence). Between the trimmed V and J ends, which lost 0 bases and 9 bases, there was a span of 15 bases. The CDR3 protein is CSARDGQGQTIQYF. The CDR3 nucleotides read TGCAGTGCTAGAGATGGGCAGGGTCAAACCATTCAGTACTTC.

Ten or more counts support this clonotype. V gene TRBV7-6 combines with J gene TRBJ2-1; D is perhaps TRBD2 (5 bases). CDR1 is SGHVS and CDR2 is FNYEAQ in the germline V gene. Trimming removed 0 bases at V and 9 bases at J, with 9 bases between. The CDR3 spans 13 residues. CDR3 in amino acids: CASSLAVAGEQFF. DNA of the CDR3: TGTGCCAGCAGCTTAGCTGTTGCGGGTGAGCAGTTCTTC.

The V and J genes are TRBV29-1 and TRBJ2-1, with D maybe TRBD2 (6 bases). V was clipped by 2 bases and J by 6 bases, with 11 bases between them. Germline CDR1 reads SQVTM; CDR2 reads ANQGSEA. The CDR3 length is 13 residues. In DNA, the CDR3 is TGCAGCGTTGAACTAGCGAGGCCCAATGAGCAGTTCTTC. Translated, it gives CSVELARPNEQFF.

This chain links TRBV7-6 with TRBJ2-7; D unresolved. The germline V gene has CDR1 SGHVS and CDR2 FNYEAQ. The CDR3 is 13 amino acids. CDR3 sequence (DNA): TGTGCTAGGTACCGGAAGGGAATCAACGAGCAGTACTTC. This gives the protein CARYRKGINEQYF.

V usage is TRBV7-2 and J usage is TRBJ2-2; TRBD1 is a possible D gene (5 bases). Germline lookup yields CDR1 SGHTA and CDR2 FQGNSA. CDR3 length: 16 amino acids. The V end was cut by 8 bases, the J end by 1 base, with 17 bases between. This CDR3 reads CASGPPRTLNTGELFF. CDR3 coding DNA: TGTGCCAGCGGCCCACCCAGGACACTGAACACCGGGGAGCTGTTTTTT.

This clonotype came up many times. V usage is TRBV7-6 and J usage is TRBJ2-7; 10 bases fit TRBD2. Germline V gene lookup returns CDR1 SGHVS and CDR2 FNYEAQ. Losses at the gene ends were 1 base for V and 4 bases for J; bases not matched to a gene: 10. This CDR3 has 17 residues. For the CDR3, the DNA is TGTGCCAGCAGCTTAGTGGGTCGGAGCGGGAGGGCGTACGAGCAGTACTTC. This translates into CASSLVGRSGRAYEQYF.

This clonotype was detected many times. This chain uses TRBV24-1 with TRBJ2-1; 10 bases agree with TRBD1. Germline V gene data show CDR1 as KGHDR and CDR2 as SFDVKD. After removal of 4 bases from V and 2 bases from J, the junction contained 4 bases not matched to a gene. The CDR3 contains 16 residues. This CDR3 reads CATSETGTGAYNEQFF. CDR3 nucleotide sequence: TGTGCCACCAGTGAGACGGGGACAGGGGCCTACAATGAGCAGTTCTTC.

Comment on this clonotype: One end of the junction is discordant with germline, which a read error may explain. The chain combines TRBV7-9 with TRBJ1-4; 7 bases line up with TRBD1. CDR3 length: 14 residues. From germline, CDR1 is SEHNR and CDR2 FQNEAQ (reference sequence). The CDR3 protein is CTSSFTTGTEKLFF. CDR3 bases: TGTACCAGCAGCTTTACGACAGGGACTGAGAAACTGTTTTTT.